Only a few counts were recorded for the clone carrying this T cell receptor beta chain. This entry comes from a study of T cells in Graves' hyperthyroidism and ophthalmopathy. Germline V lookup: CDR1 GTSNPN, CDR2 SVGIG (reference sequence). This CDR3 has 12 amino acids. The V gene lost 0 bases and the J gene lost 8 bases, with 8 bases spanning the gap. Amplified TCR beta CDR3 regions derived from RNA transcripts. First-round RT-PCR targeting the TCR CDR3 was performed with the HTBI primer set. TCRdb processed the multiplex PCR reads anew with MiXCR; each CDR3 protein has one entry. Of about 680,000 distinct CDR3 sequences in the sample, about a third were seen once.

V usage is TRBV30 and J usage is TRBJ1-3; D remains ambiguous. Sequenced sample: blood. This clonotype was sampled from a woman aged 40 to 50 with Graves' hyperthyroidism. The CDR3 DNA sequence: TGTGCCTGGAGTGTCGGGGTGCACACCATATATTTT. Protein: CAWSVGVHTIYF.